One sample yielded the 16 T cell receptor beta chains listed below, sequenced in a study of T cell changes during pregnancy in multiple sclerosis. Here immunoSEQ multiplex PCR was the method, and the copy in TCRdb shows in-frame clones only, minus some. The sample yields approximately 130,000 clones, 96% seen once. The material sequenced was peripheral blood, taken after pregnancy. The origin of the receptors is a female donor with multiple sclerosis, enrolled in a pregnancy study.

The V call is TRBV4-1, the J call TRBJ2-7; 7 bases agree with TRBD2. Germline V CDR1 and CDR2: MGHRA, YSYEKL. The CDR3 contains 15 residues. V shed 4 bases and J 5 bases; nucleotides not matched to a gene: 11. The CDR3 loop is CASSRQREGLDEQYF. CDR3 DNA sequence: TGCGCCAGCAGCCGGCAGAGGGAGGGTTTAGACGAGCAGTACTTC.

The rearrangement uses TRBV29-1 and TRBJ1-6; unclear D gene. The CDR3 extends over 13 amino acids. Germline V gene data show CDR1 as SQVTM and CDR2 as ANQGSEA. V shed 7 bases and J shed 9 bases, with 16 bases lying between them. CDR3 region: CSAAEGLSSPLHF. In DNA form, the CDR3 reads TGCAGCGCCGCAGAGGGTTTGTCTTCACCCCTCCACTTT.

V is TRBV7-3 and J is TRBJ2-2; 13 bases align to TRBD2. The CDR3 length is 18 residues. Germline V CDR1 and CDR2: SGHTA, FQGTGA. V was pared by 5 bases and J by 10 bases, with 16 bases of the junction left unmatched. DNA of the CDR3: TGTGCCAGCAGCCCTGCGGGACTAGCGGGGCGGAGTTCAATGGAGCTGTTTTTT. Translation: CASSPAGLAGRSSMELFF.

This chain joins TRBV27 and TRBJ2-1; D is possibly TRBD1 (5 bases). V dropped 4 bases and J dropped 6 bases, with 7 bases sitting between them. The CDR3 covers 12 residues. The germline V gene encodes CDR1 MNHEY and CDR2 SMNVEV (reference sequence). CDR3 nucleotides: TGTGCCAGCAGTTCGACAGTCAATGAGCAGTTCTTC. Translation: CASSSTVNEQFF.

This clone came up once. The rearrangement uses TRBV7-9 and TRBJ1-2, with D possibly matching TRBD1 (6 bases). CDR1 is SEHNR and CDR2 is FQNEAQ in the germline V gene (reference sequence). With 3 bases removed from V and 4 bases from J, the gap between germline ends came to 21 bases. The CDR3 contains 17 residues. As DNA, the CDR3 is TGTGCCAGCAGCTTCCACACCATACAGGGCCTTCGCTATGGCTACACCTTC. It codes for CASSFHTIQGLRYGYTF.

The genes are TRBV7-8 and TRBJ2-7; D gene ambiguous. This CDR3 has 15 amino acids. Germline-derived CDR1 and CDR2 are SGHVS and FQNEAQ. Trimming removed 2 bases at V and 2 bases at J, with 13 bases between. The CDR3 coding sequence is TGTGCCAGCAGCTTATTTCGGAGTGATACCTACGAGCAGTACTTC. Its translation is CASSLFRSDTYEQYF.

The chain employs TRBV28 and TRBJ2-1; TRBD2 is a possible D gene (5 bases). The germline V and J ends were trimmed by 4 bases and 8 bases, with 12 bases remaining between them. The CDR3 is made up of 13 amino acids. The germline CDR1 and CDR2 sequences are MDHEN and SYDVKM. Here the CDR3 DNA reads TGTGCCAGCAGTTCCCAACCGGGATATGAGCAGTTCTTC. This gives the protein CASSSQPGYEQFF.

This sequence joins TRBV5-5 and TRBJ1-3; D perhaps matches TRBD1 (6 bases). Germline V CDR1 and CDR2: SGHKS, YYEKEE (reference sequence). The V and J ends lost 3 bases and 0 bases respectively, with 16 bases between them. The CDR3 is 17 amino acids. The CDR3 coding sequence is TGTGCCAGCAGCTCCCCAGACAGGTCCCTCTCTGGAAACACCATATATTTT. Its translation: CASSSPDRSLSGNTIYF.

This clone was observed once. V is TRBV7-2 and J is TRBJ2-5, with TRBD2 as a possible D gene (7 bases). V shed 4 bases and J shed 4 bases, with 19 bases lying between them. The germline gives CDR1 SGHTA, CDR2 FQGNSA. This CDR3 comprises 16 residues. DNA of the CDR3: TGTGCCAGCAGCTGGGTGTTTGGGGGGGGCGCAGAGACCCAGTACTTC. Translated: CASSWVFGGGAETQYF.

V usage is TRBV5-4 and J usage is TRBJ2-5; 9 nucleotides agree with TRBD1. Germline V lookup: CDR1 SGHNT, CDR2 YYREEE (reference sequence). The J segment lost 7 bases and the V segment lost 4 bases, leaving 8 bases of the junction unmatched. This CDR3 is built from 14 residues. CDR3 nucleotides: TGTGCCAGCAGCCTGGGACAGGGAGGTGGGACCCAGTACTTC. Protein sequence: CASSLGQGGGTQYF.

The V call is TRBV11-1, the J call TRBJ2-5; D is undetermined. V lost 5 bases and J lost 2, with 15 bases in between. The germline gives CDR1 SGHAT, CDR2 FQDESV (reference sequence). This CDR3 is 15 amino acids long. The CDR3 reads CASSPFQISQETQYF. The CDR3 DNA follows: TGTGCCAGCAGCCCATTCCAGATATCTCAAGAGACCCAGTACTTC.

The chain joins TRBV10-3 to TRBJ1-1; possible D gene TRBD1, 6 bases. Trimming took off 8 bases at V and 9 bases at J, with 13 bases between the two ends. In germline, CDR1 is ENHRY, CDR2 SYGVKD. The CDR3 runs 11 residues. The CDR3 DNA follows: TGTGCCATCGGGACAAAGGTAAAAGCTTTCTTT. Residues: CAIGTKVKAFF.

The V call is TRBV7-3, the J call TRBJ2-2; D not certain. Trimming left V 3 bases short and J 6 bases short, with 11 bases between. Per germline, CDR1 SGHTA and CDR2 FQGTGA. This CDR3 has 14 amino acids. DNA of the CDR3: TGTGCCAGCAGCTTTGAGGCGTTCGCCGGGGAGCTGTTTTTT. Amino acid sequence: CASSFEAFAGELFF.

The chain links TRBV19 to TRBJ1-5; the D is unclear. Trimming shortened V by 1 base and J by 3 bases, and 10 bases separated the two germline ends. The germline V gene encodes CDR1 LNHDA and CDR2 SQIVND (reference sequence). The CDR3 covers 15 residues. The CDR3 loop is CASSIGLMFNQPQHF. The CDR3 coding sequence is TGTGCCAGTAGTATAGGGCTGATGTTCAATCAGCCCCAGCATTTT.

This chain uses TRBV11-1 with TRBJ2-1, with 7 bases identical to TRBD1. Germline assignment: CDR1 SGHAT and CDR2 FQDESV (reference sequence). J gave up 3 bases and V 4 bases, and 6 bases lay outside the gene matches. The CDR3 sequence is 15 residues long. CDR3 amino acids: CASSSQGTNYNEQFF. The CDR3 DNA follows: TGTGCCAGCAGCTCACAGGGGACGAACTACAATGAGCAGTTCTTC. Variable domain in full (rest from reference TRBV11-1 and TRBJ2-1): EAEVAQSPRYKITEKSQAVAFWCDPISGHATLYWYRQILGQGPELLVQFQDESVVDDSQLPKDRFSAERLKGVDSTLKIQPAELGDSAMYLCASSSQGTNYNEQFFGPGTRLTVL.

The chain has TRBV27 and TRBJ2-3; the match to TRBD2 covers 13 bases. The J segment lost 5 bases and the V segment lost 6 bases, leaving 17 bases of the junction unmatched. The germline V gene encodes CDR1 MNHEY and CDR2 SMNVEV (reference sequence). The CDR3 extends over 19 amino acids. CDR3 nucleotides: TGTGCCAGCAGCCGCACCGGGACTAGCGGGACCAGAACCCAAGATACGCAGTATTTT. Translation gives CASSRTGTSGTRTQDTQYF.